The present entry profiles one T cell receptor (beta chain) with its context. Its antigen is currently unknown. This entry is derived from a study of blood T cell dynamics during melanoma immunotherapy. Study-wide findings and caveats: Unlike progressors, later disease-control patients had W3 repertoires gaining clonality or diversity.

Germline V CDR1 and CDR2: SGHTA, FQGTGA. V gave up 5 bases and J gave up 4 bases, with 18 bases separating them. CDR3 size: 16 residues. Time point reported: pre-treatment baseline. Sampling occurred pretreatment (T0) and at week 3 (W3), after cycle one of checkpoint blockade. At 12 weeks after first infusion, RECIST 1.1 defined response for most patients. A fixed DNA input of around 0.35 ug was used per bulk PBMC sample. The table came from immunoSEQ multiplex PCR; TCRdb's copy has only in-frame clones and leaves some out. The top ten hold 4.6% of the sample, which has roughly 22,000 clones, around 85% seen once.

V is TRBV7-3 and J is TRBJ2-1; D is perhaps TRBD1 (6 bases). The clonotype comes from a human donor with melanoma. The specimen was blood, collected from a patient treated with checkpoint blockade. This CDR3 is CASSQGPGAGYNEQFF. The CDR3 region has the DNA TGTGCCAGCAGCCAAGGCCCAGGGGCAGGATACAATGAGCAGTTCTTC.